This T cell receptor (beta chain) was obtained from a study of blood T cell repertoires in COVID-19 (dated by TCRdb to 2020 to 2021). About the full investigation: Collaborator samples came from the United States, Italy and Spain and covered acute and convalescent phases of COVID-19. The prospective study material was composed of cDNA or gDNA derived from T cells, B-cell-depleted T cells, or PBMCs. The dataset comprised deeply sampled blood TCRbeta repertoires from subjects exposed to, actively infected with, or recovered from COVID-19. The repertoires were made available in a free public database intended to serve as a resource for research on the immune response to SARS-CoV-2. Samples were obtained from the ongoing ImmuneRACE study (first 160 participants) and from 1,254 subjects provided by 6 global collaborators. A de-identified subject ID, COVID-19 status, age in years and sex were almost always included in the sample metadata. Where HLA class I and class II types were available, the types were taken from metadata supplied by the sample provider, not from assay-based typing. The research as a whole found: The quantity of clinical and demographic metadata differed by source and by participant and was supplied without curation.

Reading the germline V gene (reference sequence) gives CDR1 LGHDT and CDR2 YNNKEL. Between the V and J ends, shortened by 4 bases and 2 bases respectively, the junction contains 15 bases. From its cysteine to its phenylalanine, the CDR3 spans 16 amino acids. Just the 48-base CDR3 DNA is kept, in frame starting at base 1. The immunoSEQ Assay, a bias-controlled multiplex PCR, was used to amplify TCRbeta CDR3 regions from genomic DNA. In the original analysis: Nucleated cell counts per sample were estimated from amplification of reference gene primers within the assay. Sequence reads were collapsed and filtered to measure the absolute abundance of every unique TCRbeta CDR3 rearrangement. Productive Simpson clonality was computed per sample as the square root of Simpson's diversity index over productive rearrangements. What TCRdb holds here is the immuneACCESS table cut down to in-frame rearrangements. Part of the clones is not present; checked against another copy, under half of the missing clones reflect an unresolved V gene, and the others are unexplained. The D gene and trimming were derived from the DNA, and the V and J assignments and clone size from that table. This sample lists 190,000 or so clones; around 94% were detected once. The ten largest clones add up to 0.76% of the sample.

At one collaborating source in Seattle, patients were enrolled during active infection and were followed longitudinally through the course of disease. Each collaborating institution followed its own protocols to collect whole blood in K2EDTA tubes. Collaborator samples were shipped for TCRbeta analysis as frozen whole blood, isolated PBMCs, or DNA extracted from either sample type. In the case of this clone: Which antigen it targets is not known. Per-nucleotide qualities are absent, and no much larger clonotype sits a single base away.

Input material: peripheral blood. This sequence originates from a man aged 30 to 39 with COVID-19, enrolled during active disease. The chain is encoded by TRBV3-1 (or the pseudogene TRBV3-2) joined to TRBJ1-3; the D gene identity is not certain. The CDR3 here reads CASSREKPAAGNTIYF. The DNA is TGTGCCAGCAGCCGAGAAAAGCCCGCTGCTGGAAACACCATATATTTT.